The source of this TCR beta chain is a study of CD8+CD57+ T cells in acquired aplastic anemia. Overall study context: Yields of DNA that came from sorted CD4+ and CD8+ cells averaged roughly 3.3 ug.

In its sample, this clonotype was seen many times. The patients chosen for sequencing had shown expansion of CD8+CD57+ cells (detected by flow cytometry). Every patient presented with severe acquired aplastic anemia. Template material for TCR beta VDJ and CDR3 profiling consisted of genomic DNA. TCRdb analysed the reads with MiXCR anew, one entry per CDR3 protein. Counted here are about 180,000 distinct CDR3 sequences, 45% to 60% occurring once; the ten biggest clones make up over 10%. Germline CDR1 is SGHTA and CDR2 is FQGNSA. V lost 6 bases, J lost 3 bases, and 3 bases stayed unmatched. This CDR3 contains 13 residues.

Sequencing input: sorted CD4+, CD8+, or CD8+CD57+ T cells (not recorded which) from PBMCs. The TCR was taken from a human donor with aplastic anemia. The genes are TRBV7-2 and TRBJ2-7; 9 nucleotides match TRBD1. CDR3 region: CASSWTGVYEQYF. CDR3 in DNA: TGTGCCAGCAGTTGGACAGGGGTCTACGAGCAGTACTTC.